Described below is a single TCR beta chain sequence and its context. V was shortened by 5 bases and J by 8 bases, with 13 bases between the two germline ends. The CDR3 extends over 13 amino acids. CDR1 is SEHNR and CDR2 is FQNEAQ in the germline V gene (reference sequence). This entry comes from a study of long-term antiretroviral therapy in people with HIV. The run of the v3.0 immunoSEQ assay was at survey level. Profiling relied on immunoSEQ multiplex PCR, and the TCRdb table lists in-frame clones only, not all of them. Among tens of thousands of clones listed, roughly 80% were seen once. This sequence was found in a man aged 18 to 30 with HIV. The sample was unsorted PBMCs, taken 1.5 years after starting antiretroviral therapy. The chain carries TRBV7-9 and TRBJ2-1, with D tentatively TRBD2 (5 bases). The CDR3 sequence is CASSPPWGDEQFF. The CDR3 nucleotides are TGTGCCAGCAGCCCCCCCTGGGGAGATGAGCAGTTCTTC. Based on the CDR3 plus reference TRBV7-9 and TRBJ2-1, the full variable domain is DTGVSQNPRHKITKRGQNVTFRCDPISEHNRLYWYRQTLGQGPEFLTYFQNEAQLEKSRLLSDRFSAERPKGSFSTLEIQRTEQGDSAMYLCASSPPWGDEQFFGPGTRLTVL.